The 16 T cell receptor beta chains below were found in one sample sequenced in a study of OX40 agonist ivuxolimab in advanced cancers. TCRdb keeps only in-frame clones here, not all; method: immunoSEQ multiplex PCR. The data contain tens of thousands of clones, around 84% of them singletons. The source was CD4+ or CD8+ T cells sorted from blood, collected in a trial of the OX40 agonist ivuxolimab. The receptors stem from an adult with an advanced solid tumor such as melanoma, head and neck, liver or kidney cancer.

This clone was seen more than once but under ten times. The V and J genes are TRBV18 and TRBJ1-5, with D perhaps matching TRBD1 (5 bases). Per germline, CDR1 KGHSH and CDR2 LQKENI. The CDR3 runs to 14 residues. The V end lost 2 bases, the J end lost 5 bases, and 10 bases lay between the germline ends. Written as DNA, the CDR3 is TGTGCCAGCTCACCAACGGGGGAGGATCAGCCCCAGCATTTT. Amino acids: CASSPTGEDQPQHF.

Details on this clone: An end of the junction differs from the germline gene, which may be a read error. The chain combines TRBV5-1 with TRBJ1-4, with D unclear. CDR3 length: 10 residues. Germline loops: CDR1 SGHRS, CDR2 YFSETQ. As DNA, the CDR3 is TGCGCCAGCAGCCGGGCCAAAATTCGCTTT. This codes for CASSRAKIRF.

V usage is TRBV5-5 and J usage is TRBJ2-6; D not resolved. Germline CDR1 is SGHKS and CDR2 is YYEKEE (reference sequence). This CDR3 has 17 amino acids. Between the trimmed V and J ends, which lost 0 bases and 0 bases, there was a span of 10 bases. CDR3 bases: TGTGCCAGCAGCTTGGAATCCCGACTCTCTGGGGCCAACGTCCTGACTTTC. Translation gives CASSLESRLSGANVLTF.

This chain uses TRBV19 with TRBJ1-2; weak D call: TRBD1 (5 bases). The CDR3 is made up of 14 amino acids. V lost 6 bases and J 1 base, leaving 12 bases between the germline ends. Germline V gives CDR1 LNHDA, CDR2 SQIVND (reference sequence). The CDR3 sequence: CASRSGRLNYGYTF. Written as DNA, the CDR3 is TGTGCCAGTAGGTCGGGACGGCTTAACTATGGCTACACCTTC.

CDR3: CASSSQVDETQYF. In nucleotides, the CDR3 is TGCGCCAGCAGTTCCCAGGTCGACGAGACCCAGTACTTC. This chain joins TRBV10-2 and TRBJ2-5, with D uncertain. The CDR3 covers 13 residues. The V end lost 5 bases, the J end lost 5 bases, and 12 bases lay between the germline ends. Germline CDR1 and CDR2: WSHSY and SAAADI.

This chain links TRBV28 with TRBJ2-5, with 8 bases that match TRBD2. The CDR3 runs to 16 residues. V dropped 2 bases and J dropped 4; count of bases not matched to a gene: 9. Germline V gene data show CDR1 as MDHEN and CDR2 as SYDVKM. CDR3 sequence (DNA): TGTGCCAGCAGTTTAAGAGCGGGAGAGGAGAGAGAGACCCAGTACTTC. It translates to CASSLRAGEERETQYF.

This sequence joins TRBV11-1 and TRBJ2-2; D might be TRBD2 (6 bases). V was pared by 10 bases and J by 1 base, with 7 bases between. Germline V gene data show CDR1 as SGHAT and CDR2 as FQDESV (reference sequence). There are 12 residues in the CDR3. This CDR3 is CATGGNTGELFF. CDR3 DNA sequence: TGTGCCACCGGGGGGAACACCGGGGAGCTGTTTTTT.

V is TRBV30 and J is TRBJ2-1, with 10 positions matching TRBD2. Germline lookup yields CDR1 GTSNPN and CDR2 SVGIG (reference sequence). CDR3 length equals 15 residues. The trim removed 0 bases at V and 7 bases at J, leaving 6 bases unmatched. The CDR3 here is CAWSVPSGSLNEQFF. CDR3 DNA sequence: TGTGCCTGGAGTGTACCTAGCGGGAGCTTGAATGAGCAGTTCTTC.

V and J are TRBV11-1 and TRBJ2-7, with D unresolved. Deletions cut 2 bases from V and 2 bases from J, with 7 bases between. The V gene's germline CDR1 is SGHAT and CDR2 FQDESV (reference sequence). The length of the CDR3 is 13 residues. The CDR3 nucleotides read TGTGCCAGCAGCTTACAGAATACCTACGAGCAGTACTTC. As protein: CASSLQNTYEQYF.

V and J are TRBV6-6 and TRBJ1-5; D gene unclear. V was trimmed by 6 bases and J by 6 bases, leaving 9 bases between them. The CDR3 totals 12 residues. Germline loops: CDR1 MNHNY, CDR2 SVGAGI (reference sequence). The CDR3 protein is CASREQSQPQHF. CDR3 bases: TGTGCCAGCAGGGAGCAGTCTCAGCCCCAGCATTTT.

The genes are TRBV29-1 and TRBJ2-7; D may be TRBD2 (5 bases). Germline V gene sequence: CDR1 SQVTM, CDR2 ANQGSEA. V gave up 4 bases and J gave up 5 bases, with 12 bases separating them. The CDR3 covers 12 residues. The CDR3 DNA reads TGCAGCGTTGCTTCGCCGGGAAACGAGCAGTACTTC. As protein: CSVASPGNEQYF.

This chain connects TRBV6-1 to TRBJ2-1, with 8 bases fitting TRBD1. The CDR3 is 15 amino acids. CDR1 and CDR2 from the germline V gene are MNHNS and SASEGT. J was trimmed by 6 bases and V by 5 bases; bases with no gene match: 9. The CDR3 bases are TGTGCCAGCAGTCCGTCCAGGGGGCTTGGCAATGAGCAGTTCTTC. This codes for CASSPSRGLGNEQFF.

The chain employs TRBV28 and TRBJ1-4; 9 bases fit TRBD1. After removal of 6 bases from V and 7 bases from J, the junction contained 9 bases not matched to a gene. Per the germline V gene, CDR1 is MDHEN and CDR2 is SYDVKM. This CDR3 comprises 15 residues. For the CDR3, the DNA is TGTGCCAGCAGAACAGGGGACAGGGTTTTTGAAAAACTGTTTTTT. This gives the protein CASRTGDRVFEKLFF.

This clone was seen only a few times. The V call is TRBV5-1, the J call TRBJ2-5; 8 positions match TRBD1. The CDR3 totals 16 residues. J gave up 4 bases and V 0 bases, and 8 bases lay outside the gene matches. The germline V gene has CDR1 SGHRS and CDR2 YFSETQ. The CDR3 loop reads CASSLAGQGGGETQYF. The CDR3 DNA reads as TGCGCCAGCAGCTTGGCCGGACAGGGTGGTGGAGAGACCCAGTACTTC. Based on the CDR3 plus reference TRBV5-1 and TRBJ2-5, the full variable domain is KAGVTQTPRYLIKTRGQQVTLSCSPISGHRSVSWYQQTPGQGLQFLFEYFSETQRNKGNFPGRFSGRQFSNSRSEMNVSTLELGDSALYLCASSLAGQGGGETQYFGPGTRLLVL.

This chain links TRBV7-9 with TRBJ1-5; TRBD1 agrees at 9 bases. V was clipped by 5 bases and J by 5 bases; unmatched bases: 7. The germline V gene encodes CDR1 SEHNR and CDR2 FQNEAQ (reference sequence). The CDR3 runs to 15 residues. CDR3 residues: CASSRTGAIYQPQHF. CDR3 bases: TGTGCCAGCAGCCGGACAGGGGCGATTTATCAGCCCCAGCATTTT.

The chain is built from TRBV11-3 and TRBJ2-7; the D gene could be TRBD1 or TRBD2 (6 bases each). The CDR3 spans 15 residues. In germline, CDR1 is SGHNT, CDR2 YENEEA. V lost 3 bases and J 3 bases, leaving 15 bases between the germline ends. CDR3 sequence: CASSLRGDSIYEQYF. The DNA of the CDR3 is TGTGCCAGCAGCTTGAGGGGGGATTCTATCTACGAGCAGTACTTC.